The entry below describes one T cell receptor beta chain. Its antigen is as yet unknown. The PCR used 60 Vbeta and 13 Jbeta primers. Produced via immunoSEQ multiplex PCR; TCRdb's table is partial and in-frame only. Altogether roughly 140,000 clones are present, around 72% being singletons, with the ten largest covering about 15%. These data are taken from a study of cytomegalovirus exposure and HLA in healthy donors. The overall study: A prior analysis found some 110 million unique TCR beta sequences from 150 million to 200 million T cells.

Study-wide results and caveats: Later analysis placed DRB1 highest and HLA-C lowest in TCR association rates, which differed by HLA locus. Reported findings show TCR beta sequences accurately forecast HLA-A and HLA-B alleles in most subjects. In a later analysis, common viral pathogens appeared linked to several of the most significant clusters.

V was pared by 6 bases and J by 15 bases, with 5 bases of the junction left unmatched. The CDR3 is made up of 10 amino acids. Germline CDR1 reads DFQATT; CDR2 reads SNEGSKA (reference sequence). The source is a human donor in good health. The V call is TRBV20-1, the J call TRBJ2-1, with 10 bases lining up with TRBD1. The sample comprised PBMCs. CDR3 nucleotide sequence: TGCAGTGCAATCGGACAGGGGGGGTTCTTC. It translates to CSAIGQGGFF.